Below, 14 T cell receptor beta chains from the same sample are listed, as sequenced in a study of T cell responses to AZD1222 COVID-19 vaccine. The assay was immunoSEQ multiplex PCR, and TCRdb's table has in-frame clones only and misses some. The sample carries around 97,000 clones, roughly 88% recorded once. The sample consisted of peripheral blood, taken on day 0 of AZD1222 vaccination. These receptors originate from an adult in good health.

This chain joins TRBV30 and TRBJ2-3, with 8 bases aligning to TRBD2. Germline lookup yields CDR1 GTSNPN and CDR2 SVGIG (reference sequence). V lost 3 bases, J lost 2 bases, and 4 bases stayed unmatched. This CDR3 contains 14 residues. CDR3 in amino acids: CAWRPAGDTDTQYF. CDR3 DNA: TGTGCCTGGAGGCCAGCGGGAGACACAGATACGCAGTATTTT.

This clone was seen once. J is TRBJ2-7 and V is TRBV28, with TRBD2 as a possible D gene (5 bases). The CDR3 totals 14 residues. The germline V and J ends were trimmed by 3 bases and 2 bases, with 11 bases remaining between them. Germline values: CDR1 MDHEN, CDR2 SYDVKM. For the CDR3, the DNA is TGTGCCAGCAGTTTGGAGGACTGGACCTACGAGCAGTACTTC. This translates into CASSLEDWTYEQYF.

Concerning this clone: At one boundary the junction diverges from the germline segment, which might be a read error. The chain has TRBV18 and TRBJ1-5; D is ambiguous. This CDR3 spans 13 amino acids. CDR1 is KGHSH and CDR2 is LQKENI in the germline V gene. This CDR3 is CASSPDGNRPQHF. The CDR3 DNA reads TGTGCCAGCTCACCAGACGGGAATCGGCCCCAGCATTTT.

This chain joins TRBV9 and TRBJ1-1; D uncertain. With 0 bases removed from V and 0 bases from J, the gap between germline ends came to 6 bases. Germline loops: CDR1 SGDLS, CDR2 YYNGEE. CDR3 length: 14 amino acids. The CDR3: CASSVASLNTEAFF. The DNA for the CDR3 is TGTGCCAGCAGCGTAGCCAGTTTGAACACTGAAGCTTTCTTT.

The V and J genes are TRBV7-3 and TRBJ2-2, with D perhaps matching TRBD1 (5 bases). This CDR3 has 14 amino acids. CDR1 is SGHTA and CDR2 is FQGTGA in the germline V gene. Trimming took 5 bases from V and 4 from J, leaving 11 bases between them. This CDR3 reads CASSPRVSTGELFF. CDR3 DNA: TGTGCCAGCAGCCCCAGGGTTAGCACCGGGGAGCTGTTTTTT.

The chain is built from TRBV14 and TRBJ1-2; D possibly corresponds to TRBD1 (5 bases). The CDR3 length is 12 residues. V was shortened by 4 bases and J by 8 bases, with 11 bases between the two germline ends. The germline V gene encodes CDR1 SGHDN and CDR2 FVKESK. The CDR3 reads CASSPSGYGYTF. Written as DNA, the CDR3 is TGTGCCAGCAGCCCATCAGGGTACGGCTACACCTTC.

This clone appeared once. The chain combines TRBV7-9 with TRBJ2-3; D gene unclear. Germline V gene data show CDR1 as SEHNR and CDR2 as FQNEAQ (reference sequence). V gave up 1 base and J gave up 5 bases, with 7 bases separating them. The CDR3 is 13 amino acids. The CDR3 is CASSLVLLDTQYF. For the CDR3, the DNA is TGTGCCAGCAGCTTAGTGCTTCTAGATACGCAGTATTTT.

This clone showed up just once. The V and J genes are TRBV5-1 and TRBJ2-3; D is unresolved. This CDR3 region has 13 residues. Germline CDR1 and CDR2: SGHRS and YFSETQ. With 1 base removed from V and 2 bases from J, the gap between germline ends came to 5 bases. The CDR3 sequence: CASSLRATDTQYF. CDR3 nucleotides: TGCGCCAGCAGCTTGCGTGCCACAGATACGCAGTATTTT. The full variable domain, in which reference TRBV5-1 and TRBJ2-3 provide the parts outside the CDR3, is KAGVTQTPRYLIKTRGQQVTLSCSPISGHRSVSWYQQTPGQGLQFLFEYFSETQRNKGNFPGRFSGRQFSNSRSEMNVSTLELGDSALYLCASSLRATDTQYFGPGTRLTVL.

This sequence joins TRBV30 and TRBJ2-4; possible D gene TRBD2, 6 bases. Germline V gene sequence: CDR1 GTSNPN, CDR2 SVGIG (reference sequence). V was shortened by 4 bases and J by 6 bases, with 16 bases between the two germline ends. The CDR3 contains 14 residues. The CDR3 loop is CAWTFGLRANIQYF. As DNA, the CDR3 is TGTGCCTGGACTTTTGGACTACGGGCAAACATTCAGTACTTC.

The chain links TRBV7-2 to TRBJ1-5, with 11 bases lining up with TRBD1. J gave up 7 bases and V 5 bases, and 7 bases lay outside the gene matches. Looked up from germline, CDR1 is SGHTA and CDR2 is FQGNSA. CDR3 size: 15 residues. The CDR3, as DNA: TGTGCCAGCAGCCCCGGGGACAGGGGGGAGCAGCCCCAGCATTTT. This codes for CASSPGDRGEQPQHF.

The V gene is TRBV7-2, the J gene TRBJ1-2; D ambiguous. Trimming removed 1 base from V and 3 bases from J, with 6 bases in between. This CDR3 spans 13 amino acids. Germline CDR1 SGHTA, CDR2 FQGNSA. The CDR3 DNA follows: TGTGCCAGCAGCTTAGACGGAGACTATGGCTACACCTTC. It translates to CASSLDGDYGYTF.

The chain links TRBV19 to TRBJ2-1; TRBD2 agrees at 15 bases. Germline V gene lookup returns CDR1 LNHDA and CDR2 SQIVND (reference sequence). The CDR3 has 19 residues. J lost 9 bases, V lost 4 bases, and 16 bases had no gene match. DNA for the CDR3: TGTGCCAGTAGTAGCGAACCGGGACTAGCGGGAGGTCTGAGACGTGAGCAGTTCTTC. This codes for CASSSEPGLAGGLRREQFF. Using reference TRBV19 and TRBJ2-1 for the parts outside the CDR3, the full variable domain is DGGITQSPKYLFRKEGQNVTLSCEQNLNHDAMYWYRQDPGQGLRLIYYSQIVNDFQKGDIAEGYSVSREKKESFPLTVTSAQKNPTAFYLCASSSEPGLAGGLRREQFFGPGTRLTVL.

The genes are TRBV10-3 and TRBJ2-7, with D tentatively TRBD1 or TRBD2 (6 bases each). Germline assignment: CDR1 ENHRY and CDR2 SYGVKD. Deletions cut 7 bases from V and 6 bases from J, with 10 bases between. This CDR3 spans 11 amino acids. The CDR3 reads CAIMGGGEQYF. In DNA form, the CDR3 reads TGTGCCATCATGGGGGGCGGCGAGCAGTACTTC.

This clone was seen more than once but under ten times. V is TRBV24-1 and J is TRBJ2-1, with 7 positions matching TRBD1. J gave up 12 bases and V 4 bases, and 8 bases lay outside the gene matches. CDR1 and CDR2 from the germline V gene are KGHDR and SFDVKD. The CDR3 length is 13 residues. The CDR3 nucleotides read TGTGCCACCAGTGAACAGGGGATGGAAGGGCAGTTCTTC. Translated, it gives CATSEQGMEGQFF.